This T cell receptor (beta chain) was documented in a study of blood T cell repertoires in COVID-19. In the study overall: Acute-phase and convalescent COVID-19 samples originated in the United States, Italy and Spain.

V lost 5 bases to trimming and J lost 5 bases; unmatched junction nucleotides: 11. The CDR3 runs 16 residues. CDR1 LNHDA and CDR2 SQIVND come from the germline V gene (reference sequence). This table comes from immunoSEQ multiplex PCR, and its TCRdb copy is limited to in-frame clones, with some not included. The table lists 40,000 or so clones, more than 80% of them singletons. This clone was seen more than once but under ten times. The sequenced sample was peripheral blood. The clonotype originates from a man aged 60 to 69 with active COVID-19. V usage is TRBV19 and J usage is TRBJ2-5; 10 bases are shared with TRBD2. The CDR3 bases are TGTGCCAGTAGTCCTTGGACTAGCGGCTGGGGGGAGACCCAGTACTTC. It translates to CASSPWTSGWGETQYF.